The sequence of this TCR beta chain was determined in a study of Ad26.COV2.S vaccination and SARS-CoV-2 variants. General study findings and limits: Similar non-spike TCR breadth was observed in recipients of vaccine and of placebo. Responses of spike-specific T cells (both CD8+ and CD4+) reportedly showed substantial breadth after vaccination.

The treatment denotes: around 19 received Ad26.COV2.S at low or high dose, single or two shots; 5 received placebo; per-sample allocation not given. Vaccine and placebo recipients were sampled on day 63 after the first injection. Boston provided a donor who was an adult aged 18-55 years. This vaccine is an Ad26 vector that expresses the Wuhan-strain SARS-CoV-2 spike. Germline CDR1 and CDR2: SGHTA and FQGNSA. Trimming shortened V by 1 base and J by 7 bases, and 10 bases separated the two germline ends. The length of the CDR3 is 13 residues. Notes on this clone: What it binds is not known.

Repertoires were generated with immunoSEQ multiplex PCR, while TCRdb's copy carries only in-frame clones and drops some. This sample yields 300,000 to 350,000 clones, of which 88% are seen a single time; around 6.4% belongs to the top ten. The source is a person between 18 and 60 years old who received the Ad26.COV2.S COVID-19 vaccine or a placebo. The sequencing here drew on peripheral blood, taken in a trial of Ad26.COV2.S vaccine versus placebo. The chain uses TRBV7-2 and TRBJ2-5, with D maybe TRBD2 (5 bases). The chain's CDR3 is CASSLVGVGTQYF. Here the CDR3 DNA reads TGTGCCAGCAGCTTAGTCGGGGTTGGGACCCAGTACTTC.